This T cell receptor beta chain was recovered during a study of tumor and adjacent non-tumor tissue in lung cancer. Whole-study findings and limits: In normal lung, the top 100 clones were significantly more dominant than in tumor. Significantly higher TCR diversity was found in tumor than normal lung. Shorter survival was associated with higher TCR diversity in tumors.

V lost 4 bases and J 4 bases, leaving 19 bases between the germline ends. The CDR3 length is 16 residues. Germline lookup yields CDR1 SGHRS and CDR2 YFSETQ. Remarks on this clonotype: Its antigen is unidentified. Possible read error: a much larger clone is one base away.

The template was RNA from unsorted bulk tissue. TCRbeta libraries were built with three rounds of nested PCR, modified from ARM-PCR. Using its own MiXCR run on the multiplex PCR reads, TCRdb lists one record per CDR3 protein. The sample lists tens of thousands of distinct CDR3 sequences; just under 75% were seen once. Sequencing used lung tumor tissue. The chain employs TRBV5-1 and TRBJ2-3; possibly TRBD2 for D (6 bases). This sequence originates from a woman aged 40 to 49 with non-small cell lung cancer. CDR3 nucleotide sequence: TGCGCCAGCAGCCCCACCCTAGCGTTTGCCGCAGATACGCAGTATTTT. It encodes CASSPTLAFAADTQYF.